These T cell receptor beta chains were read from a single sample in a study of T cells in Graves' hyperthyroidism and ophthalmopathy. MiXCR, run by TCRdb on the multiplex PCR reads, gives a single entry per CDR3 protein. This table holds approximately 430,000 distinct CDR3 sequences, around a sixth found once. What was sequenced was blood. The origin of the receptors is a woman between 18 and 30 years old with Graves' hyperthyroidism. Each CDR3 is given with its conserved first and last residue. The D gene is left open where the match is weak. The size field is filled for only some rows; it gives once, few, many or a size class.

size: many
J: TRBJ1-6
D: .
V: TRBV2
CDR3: CASSEDNEDFSYNSPLHF
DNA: TGTGCCAGCAGTGAGGATAACGAGGACTTCTCCTATAATTCACCCCTCCACTTT

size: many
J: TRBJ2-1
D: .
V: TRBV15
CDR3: CATSRSAEGDEQFF
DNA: TGTGCCACCAGCAGATCGGCGGAGGGAGATGAGCAGTTCTTC

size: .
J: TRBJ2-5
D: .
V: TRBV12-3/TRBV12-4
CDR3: CASSFTGPLPGQETQYF
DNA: TGTGCCAGCAGTTTTACAGGGCCCCTTCCTGGCCAAGAGACCCAGTACTTC

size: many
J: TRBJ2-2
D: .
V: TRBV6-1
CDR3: CASGPTPGELFF
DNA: TGTGCCAGCGGTCCCACTCCTGGGGAGCTGTTTTTT

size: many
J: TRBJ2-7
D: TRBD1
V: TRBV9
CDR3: CASSARQGSYEQYF
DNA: TGTGCCAGCAGCGCCAGACAGGGTTCCTACGAGCAGTACTTC

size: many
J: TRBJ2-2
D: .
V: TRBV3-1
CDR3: CASSQDRGAVTGELFF
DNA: TGTGCCAGCAGCCAAGATCGGGGGGCGGTCACCGGGGAGCTGTTTTTT

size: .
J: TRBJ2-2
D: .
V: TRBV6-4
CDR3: CASRTSSTGELFF
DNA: TGCGCCAGCAGAACATCGAGCACCGGGGAGCTGTTTTTT

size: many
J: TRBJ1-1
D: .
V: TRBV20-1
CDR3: CSARFVNTEAFF
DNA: TGCAGTGCTAGATTCGTGAACACTGAAGCTTTCTTT

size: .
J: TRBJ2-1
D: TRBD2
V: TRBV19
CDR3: CASKSGSSGNEQFF
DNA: TGTGCCAGTAAAAGCGGGAGTTCGGGCAATGAGCAGTTCTTC

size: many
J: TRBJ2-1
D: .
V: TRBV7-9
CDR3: CASRYEGSGNEQFF
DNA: TGTGCCAGCAGATACGAGGGATCGGGAAATGAGCAGTTCTTC